Below, 3 T cell receptor beta chains from the same sample are listed, as sequenced in a study of blood T cell repertoires in COVID-19 (dated by TCRdb to the early 2020s). The protocol used for the library was the immunoSEQ multiplex PCR assay. Held by TCRdb, this immuneACCESS table contains in-frame sequences only and omits some clones. Under half of the omission traces to an unresolved V gene where checked; the cause of the rest is unknown. This sample comprises more than 20,000 clones, around four fifths of them detected only once. 20% to 25% of the sample goes to the ten largest clones. The sample comprised peripheral blood. The receptors derive from an elderly man with active or convalescent COVID-19.

This chain joins TRBV4-3 and TRBJ1-3, with a tentative D call TRBD1 (5 bases). Germline loops: CDR1 LGHNA, CDR2 YSLEER. This CDR3 spans 15 amino acids. The V end lost 0 bases, the J end lost 4 bases, and 10 bases lay between the germline ends. CDR3 amino acids: CASSQDGAAGNTIYF. The CDR3 DNA is TGCGCCAGCAGCCAAGATGGGGCAGCAGGAAACACCATATATTTT.

With respect to this clone: Its ends do not fully match the called genes, so a read error is possible. The genes are TRBV7-7 and TRBJ2-2, with D unresolved. Per the germline V gene, CDR1 is SSHAT and CDR2 is FNYEAQ (reference sequence). CDR3 length equals 15 residues. The CDR3 sequence is CASSPVGPNTGELFF. The CDR3, as DNA: TGTGCTAGCAGCCCCGTTGGCCCGAACACCGGGGAGCTGTTTTTT.

This sequence joins TRBV3-1 (or the pseudogene TRBV3-2) and TRBJ2-5, with a tentative D call TRBD1 (7 bases). This CDR3 has 16 residues. The V end was cut by 4 bases, the J end by 2 bases, with 17 bases between. CDR1 and CDR2 (germline): LGHDT, YNNKEL (reference sequence). The CDR3 spells CASSPYRQGGQETQYF. DNA of the CDR3: TGTGCCAGCAGCCCATATCGACAGGGAGGACAAGAGACCCAGTACTTC.